A selection of T cell receptor beta chains follows, all from one sample in a study of early stage breast cancer tumors. The table came from immunoSEQ multiplex PCR; TCRdb's copy has only in-frame clones and leaves some out. The sample has about 48,000 clones; roughly 80% are singletons. Sequenced input: blood. Source of these receptors: a person in their fifties with breast cancer. The CDR3 runs from the conserved cysteine through the conserved F or W. Each record gives: D gene, V gene, J gene, clone size, CDR3 DNA, CDR3 protein. A D gene is named only where the DNA matches it firmly. Some rows have no size entry. The others give once, few or many, or a class for an expanded clone.

>NA|TRBV7-3|TRBJ2-2|once
TGTGCCAGCAGCCCACGCCCGGGGCCCGGGGAGCTGTTTTTT
CASSPRPGPGELFF
>TRBD1|TRBV6-4|TRBJ1-2|NA
TGTGCCAGCAGAGAACGTCCCGGGACAGGGAGCTATGGCTACACCTTC
CASRERPGTGSYGYTF
>NA|TRBV18|TRBJ1-6|NA
TGTGCCAGCTCATTCAGGGGCTATAATTCACCCCTCCACTTT
CASSFRGYNSPLHF
>TRBD2|TRBV9|TRBJ2-3|NA
TGTGCCAGCGCCACTAGCGGGGGTTCAGATACGCAGTATTTT
CASATSGGSDTQYF
>TRBD1|TRBV4-2|TRBJ2-7|NA
TGTGCCAGCAGCCAAGCCCCGGACAGGCTTTACGAGCAGTACTTC
CASSQAPDRLYEQYF
>NA|TRBV5-1|TRBJ2-5|NA
TGCGCCAGCAGCTCAGCTCAACCTGGGGGGGAGACCCAGTACTTC
CASSSAQPGGETQYF
>NA|TRBV7-7|TRBJ2-1|NA
TGTGCTAGCAGCATATCGGACTCCCGAAGTGAGGAGCAGTTCTTC
CASSISDSRSEEQFF
>NA|TRBV7-2|TRBJ2-7|NA
TGTGCCAGCAGCTTAGGGGACGTAAGCTCCTACGAGCAGTACTTC
CASSLGDVSSYEQYF
>TRBD1|TRBV23-1|TRBJ1-2|NA
TGCGCCAGCAGCCCTAAGACGGAGGACAGGGGGCGAGAGGGTAACTATGGCTACACCTTC
CASSPKTEDRGREGNYGYTF
>NA|TRBV5-1|TRBJ1-1|NA
TGCGCCAGCAGCGTGACCACAGGGACGGGGACTGAAGCTTTCTTT
CASSVTTGTGTEAFF
>TRBD2|TRBV7-2|TRBJ2-3|NA
TGTGCCAGCATCTTTAGCGGGAATTACGGAGGGGGTACGCAGTATTTT
CASIFSGNYGGGTQYF
>NA|TRBV7-9|TRBJ2-7|NA
TGTGCCAGCAGCTTCAACGGTTACGAGCAGTACTTC
CASSFNGYEQYF
>TRBD2|TRBV18|TRBJ2-7|NA
TGTGCCAGCCGCAAACCCGGGCGGGGGACCGCCTTCTACGAGCAGTACTTC
CASRKPGRGTAFYEQYF
>NA|TRBV19|TRBJ2-5|once
TGTGCCAGTAGTATAGTAGGGGGGCCCGAGACCCAGTACTTC
CASSIVGGPETQYF
>NA|TRBV11-2|TRBJ2-7|NA
TGTGCCAGCAGCTTAGGGGGGAGCAGCTACGAGCAGTACTTC
CASSLGGSSYEQYF
>NA|TRBV19|TRBJ1-4|once
TGTGCCAGTAGCCCGACACTAACTAATGAAAAACTGTTTTTT
CASSPTLTNEKLFF
>TRBD2|TRBV7-8|TRBJ2-5|once
TGTGCCAGCAGCTGGGTACCGACTAGCGGGGTCTCAGAGACCCAGTACTTC
CASSWVPTSGVSETQYF
>TRBD2|TRBV5-6|TRBJ2-3|NA
TGTGCCAGCCGGGAGGGCAGCAGCACAGATACGCAGTATTTT
CASREGSSTDTQYF
>TRBD1|TRBV4-3|TRBJ2-3|NA
TGCGCCAGCAGCCAAGTCGGGGACAGGGAAACAGATACGCAGTATTTT
CASSQVGDRETDTQYF
>NA|TRBV27|TRBJ2-3|NA
TGTGCCAGCAGTTTAGCGGGATGGGAGTCAGATACGCAGTATTTT
CASSLAGWESDTQYF
>NA|TRBV6-5|TRBJ2-1|NA
TGTGCCAGCAGTTACTCGCTGTATTACAATGAGCAGTTCTTC
CASSYSLYYNEQFF
>NA|TRBV10-2|TRBJ1-2|NA
TGCGCCAGCAGTTACAAGGGAGGCTACACCTTC
CASSYKGGYTF
>NA|TRBV19|TRBJ1-1|NA
TGTGCCAACAAATGCCCAGTGGGCCCAAACACTGAAGCTTTCTTT
CANKCPVGPNTEAFF
>NA|TRBV7-9|TRBJ1-4|NA
TGTGCCACACTCGGCTATGGGGAAAAACTGTTTTTT
CATLGYGEKLFF
>TRBD2|TRBV11-2|TRBJ2-2|few
TGTGCCAGCAGCTACGGACTAGCTTCGAACACCGGGGAGCTGTTTTTT
CASSYGLASNTGELFF
>TRBD2|TRBV11-2|TRBJ2-7|NA
TGTGCCAGCAGCCATAGCGGGGGTCATTCCTACGAGCAGTACTTC
CASSHSGGHSYEQYF
>NA|TRBV7-3|TRBJ2-7|few
TGTGCCAGCAGCGAACACAGCATGGGTCGCGAGCAGTACTTC
CASSEHSMGREQYF
>NA|TRBV9|TRBJ2-1|NA
TGTGCCAGCAGCGCCGACCAGCAGACAAATCACAATGAGCAGTTCTTC
CASSADQQTNHNEQFF
>NA|TRBV21-1|TRBJ2-2|NA
TGTGCCAGCAGCTCATTAGCGGGGGCGGGAACCGGGGAGCTGTTTTTT
CASSSLAGAGTGELFF
>NA|TRBV7-9|TRBJ2-4|NA
TGTGCCAGCAGAGGGGAGGAGGGACGGAACAAAAACATTCAGTACTTC
CASRGEEGRNKNIQYF
>NA|TRBV10-1|TRBJ2-2|NA
TGCGCCAGCAGTGGTGGTGCCGGGGAGCTGTTTTTT
CASSGGAGELFF
>NA|TRBV5-1|TRBJ1-2|once
TGCGCCAGCAGCTTGGATCAGGAAGGCTACACCTTC
CASSLDQEGYTF
>NA|TRBV6-5|TRBJ2-7|NA
TGTGCCAGCAGCTTGACAGAAACCTACGAGCAGTACTTC
CASSLTETYEQYF
>NA|TRBV28|TRBJ1-3|NA
TGTGCCAGCAGTGACCTACTGAGGGGAAACACCATATATTTT
CASSDLLRGNTIYF
>NA|TRBV7-9|TRBJ2-7|NA
TGTGCCAGCAGCCTTGGACAGCTCATCGCCTACGAGCAGTACTTC
CASSLGQLIAYEQYF
>NA|TRBV5-1|TRBJ2-7|NA
TGCGCCAGCAGCTTGGGATTGACCCGCTCCTACGAGCAGTACTTC
CASSLGLTRSYEQYF
>TRBD2|TRBV29-1|TRBJ2-1|NA
TGCAGCGTTGAGGCGGGACTAGCGGGAGGTTACTCCTACAATGAGCAGTTCTTC
CSVEAGLAGGYSYNEQFF
>TRBD2|TRBV29-1|TRBJ2-3|few
TGCAGCGTTGGAACTAGCGGTGCAGATACGCAGTATTTT
CSVGTSGADTQYF
>NA|TRBV6-5|TRBJ1-4|NA
TGTGCCAGCAGATGGGGAGGGGTTTCAAATGAAAAACTGTTTTTT
CASRWGGVSNEKLFF
>TRBD2|TRBV5-1|TRBJ2-1|once
TGCGCCAGCAGCTCAATAGCGGGAGCTCCCAATGAGCAGTTCTTC
CASSSIAGAPNEQFF
>TRBD2|TRBV5-6|TRBJ2-3|NA
TGTGCCAGCAGCGGAATTCCGACTAGCGGGGGGGCAGATACGCAGTATTTT
CASSGIPTSGGADTQYF
>TRBD2|TRBV27|TRBJ2-1|NA
TGTGCCAGCAGTTCGGGACTAGCGGGGGGGGTTTACAATGAGCAGTTCTTC
CASSSGLAGGVYNEQFF
>TRBD2|TRBV7-9|TRBJ2-3|NA
TGTGCCACGCCTGACCAGCGGGGGGGCGAAGATACGCAGTATTTT
CATPDQRGGEDTQYF
>TRBD1|TRBV2|TRBJ2-7|NA
TGTGCCAGCACGGAACAGGGGGCGGTTTACGAGCAGTACTTC
CASTEQGAVYEQYF
>TRBD1|TRBV7-2|TRBJ2-7|NA
TGTGCCAGCAGCCCGGGACAGGGGGCGAGTGAGCAGTACTTC
CASSPGQGASEQYF
>TRBD1|TRBV19|TRBJ2-7|NA
TGTGCCAGTAGCGAAGGGACAGGCCCCTTTCGGGAGCAGTACTTC
CASSEGTGPFREQYF
>TRBD1|TRBV4-3|TRBJ1-2|NA
TGCGCCAGCAGCCAAGATGTAGACAGGGCGAACTATGGCTACACCTTC
CASSQDVDRANYGYTF
>TRBD1|TRBV28|TRBJ1-5|NA
TGTGCCAGCAGATGGACAGGGGGGAAGGATCAGCCCCAGCATTTT
CASRWTGGKDQPQHF
>NA|TRBV30|TRBJ1-3|NA
TGTGCCTGGAGTGTACAGGAGGGAAACACCATATATTTT
CAWSVQEGNTIYF
>NA|TRBV11-2|TRBJ1-1|NA
TGTGCCAGCAGCCCCGGGGGGGGCACTGAAGCTTTCTTT
CASSPGGGTEAFF
>TRBD1|TRBV7-9|TRBJ1-1|once
TGTGCCAGCAGGGCGACAGGGGGGACTGAAGCTTTCTTT
CASRATGGTEAFF
>NA|TRBV10-1|TRBJ2-3|NA
TGCGCCAGCAGTGAGGACCGATTCGGAGATACGCAGTATTTT
CASSEDRFGDTQYF
>NA|TRBV6-5|TRBJ2-7|NA
TGTGCCAGCAGTTATCCGGGAGTCAACGAGCAGTACTTC
CASSYPGVNEQYF
>NA|TRBV27|TRBJ2-1|NA
TGTGCCAGCAATCATAGAGGGGACGATGAGCAGTTCTTC
CASNHRGDDEQFF
>NA|TRBV5-1|TRBJ1-1|NA
TGCGCCAGCAGACACGAAGGTTGGGGGGGGGTGTTTTACTTT
CASRHEGWGGVFYF